These T cell receptor beta chains were read from a single sample in a study of cytomegalovirus exposure and HLA in healthy donors. TCRdb's table, derived via immunoSEQ multiplex PCR, lists solely in-frame clones and lacks some. The data contain 120,000 to 150,000 clones, about three quarters of them singletons. The sequenced material came from PBMCs. The receptors come from a man aged 40-55 years in good health and CMV-seropositive. CDR3s include the opening cysteine and the closing phenylalanine or tryptophan. Fields, in order: clone size, V gene, J gene, D gene, CDR3 protein, CDR3 DNA. A D gene is named only where the DNA matches it firmly. Rows give clone size only sometimes, using once, few, many, or a class for an expanded clone.

-,TRBV25-1,TRBJ1-5,-,CASSEGRINQPQHF,TGTGCCAGCAGTGAAGGCAGGATCAATCAGCCCCAGCATTTT
once,TRBV28,TRBJ2-7,TRBD1,CASSSAGTGSSEQYF,TGTGCCAGCAGTTCGGCCGGGACAGGTTCCTCCGAGCAGTACTTC
-,TRBV5-1,TRBJ2-5,TRBD2,CASSLGLAGAQETQYF,TGCGCCAGCAGCTTGGGGCTAGCGGGGGCCCAAGAGACCCAGTACTTC
-,TRBV27,TRBJ2-1,TRBD1,CASSPNRGSSYNEQFF,TGTGCCAGCAGTCCAAACAGGGGAAGCTCCTACAATGAGCAGTTCTTC
-,TRBV27,TRBJ2-7,-,CASSLRGTSYEQYF,TGTGCCAGCAGCCTGAGGGGGACCTCCTACGAGCAGTACTTC
-,TRBV4-2,TRBJ2-5,TRBD1,CASSQGTGEGETQYF,TGTGCCAGCAGCCAAGGGACAGGGGAAGGCGAGACCCAGTACTTC
-,TRBV7-9,TRBJ2-1,TRBD1,CASSSDRGNEQFF,TGTGCCAGCAGCTCCGACAGGGGCAATGAGCAGTTCTTC
few,TRBV19,TRBJ1-2,-,CASSRSGLSNYGYTF,TGTGCCAGTAGTAGGTCAGGGCTATCTAACTATGGCTACACCTTC
once,TRBV19,TRBJ2-6,TRBD1,CASRVTGGSGANVLTF,TGTGCCAGTAGGGTTACAGGGGGCTCCGGGGCCAACGTCCTGACTTTC
-,TRBV5-1,TRBJ1-3,-,CASSRGGGVIGNTIYF,TGCGCCAGCAGCCGAGGCGGGGGAGTTATTGGAAACACCATATATTTT
-,TRBV27,TRBJ2-1,-,CASSHTRKTGYYNEQFF,TGTGCCAGCAGCCACACCCGAAAGACAGGTTACTACAATGAGCAGTTCTTC
-,TRBV7-7,TRBJ2-1,TRBD2,CASSSSLAGAKNEQFF,TGTGCTAGCAGCTCCTCTCTAGCGGGAGCCAAGAATGAGCAGTTCTTC
-,TRBV12-5,TRBJ2-7,TRBD1,CASGNDRGYEQYF,TGTGCTAGTGGCAACGACAGGGGCTACGAGCAGTACTTC
once,TRBV4-1,TRBJ2-5,TRBD2,CASSQDRDSGRFETQYF,TGCGCCAGCAGCCAAGATCGAGATAGCGGGAGATTCGAGACCCAGTACTTC
-,TRBV6-5,TRBJ2-3,-,CASSPGTDTQYF,TGTGCCAGCAGTCCAGGCACAGATACGCAGTATTTT
-,TRBV7-9,TRBJ2-7,-,CASSSSRTHEQYF,TGTGCCAGCAGCTCATCTAGAACGCACGAGCAGTACTTC
once,TRBV11-1,TRBJ2-7,TRBD1,CASSTQTGSFAYEQYF,TGTGCCAGCAGCACCCAGACAGGGAGTTTTGCCTACGAGCAGTACTTC
once,TRBV7-2,TRBJ1-1,-,CASSFNVNTEAFF,TGTGCCAGCAGCTTCAATGTGAACACTGAAGCTTTCTTT
-,TRBV11-1,TRBJ1-1,-,CASSKRDRTEAFF,TGTGCCAGCAGTAAGCGGGATCGCACTGAAGCTTTCTTT
-,TRBV5-1,TRBJ1-2,-,CASSLGAGGPPRKGGYTF,TGCGCCAGCAGCTTGGGGGCCGGCGGGCCCCCGCGGAAGGGTGGCTACACCTTC
-,TRBV10-1,TRBJ2-7,-,CAFKNRQEIYEQYF,TGCGCCTTTAAAAATCGACAGGAGATCTACGAGCAGTACTTC
-,TRBV19,TRBJ1-5,-,CASSITTGINSNQPQHF,TGTGCCAGTAGTATAACCACAGGGATCAATAGCAATCAGCCCCAGCATTTT
few,TRBV13,TRBJ2-3,-,CASSLPGADDTQYF,TGTGCCAGCAGCCTACCTGGGGCTGACGATACGCAGTATTTT
-,TRBV5-6,TRBJ1-6,-,CASSLVRVYNSPLHF,TGTGCCAGCAGCTTGGTCAGGGTGTATAATTCACCCCTCCACTTT
few,TRBV7-6,TRBJ2-7,TRBD1,CASSPGTGLTEQYF,TGTGCCAGCAGCCCCGGGACAGGACTGACCGAGCAGTACTTC